The 21 T cell receptor beta chains below all came from one sample that was sequenced in a study of cytomegalovirus exposure and HLA in healthy donors. The data were produced by immunoSEQ multiplex PCR, yet TCRdb's version contains in-frame clones alone and is incomplete. The sample shows under 100,000 clones, 84% of them seen only once. The sequencing input was PBMCs. The receptors originated from a woman between 18 and 29 years old in good health and CMV-seropositive.

The V and J genes are TRBV18 and TRBJ2-3, with 10 bases fitting TRBD2. Germline V gene data show CDR1 as KGHSH and CDR2 as LQKENI. V shed 0 bases, J shed 0 bases, and the junction held 3 bases outside the gene matches. CDR3 length: 17 residues. The CDR3 DNA follows: TGTGCCAGCTCACCACCGAGCGGGGGGGGGAGCACAGATACGCAGTATTTT. This translates into CASSPPSGGGSTDTQYF.

This rearrangement joins TRBV2 to TRBJ1-2, with D possibly TRBD1 on 6 matching bases. The CDR3 extends over 13 amino acids. Germline CDR1 and CDR2: SNHLY and FYNNEI. V was cut by 4 bases and J by 8 bases, with 14 bases left in between. CDR3 sequence (DNA): TGTGCCAGCAGTGTGGCAGGGGAAGGGGGCTACACCTTC. Amino acid sequence: CASSVAGEGGYTF.

The chain links TRBV28 to TRBJ2-5; 9 bases fit TRBD1. CDR1 is MDHEN, CDR2 SYDVKM, per germline. J was trimmed by 4 bases and V by 8 bases; bases with no gene match: 5. The CDR3 is made up of 13 amino acids. DNA of the CDR3: TGTGCCAGCGGGGACAGGGAGGGAGAGACCCAGTACTTC. This sequence encodes CASGDREGETQYF. The complete variable domain, with remaining parts taken from reference TRBV28 and TRBJ2-5, reads DVKVTQSSRYLVKRTGEKVFLECVQDMDHENMFWYRQDPGLGLRLIYFSYDVKMKEKGDIPEGYSVSREKKERFSLILESASTNQTSMYLCASGDREGETQYFGPGTRLLVL.

The V and J genes are TRBV7-3 and TRBJ2-1; tentatively, D is TRBD2 (6 bases). This CDR3 region has 13 residues. Trimming took off 0 bases at V and 12 bases at J, with 12 bases between the two ends. CDR1 SGHTA and CDR2 FQGTGA come from the germline V gene. CDR3 DNA sequence: TGTGCCAGCAGCTTAACGTTCCTGGGAGGGCAGTTCTTC. Protein sequence: CASSLTFLGGQFF.

The J gene is TRBJ1-5, the V gene TRBV6-6, with 9 bases fitting TRBD1. In germline, CDR1 is MNHNY, CDR2 SVGAGI (reference sequence). The CDR3 contains 14 residues. V was pared by 6 bases and J by 6 bases, with 6 bases of the junction left unmatched. CDR3 amino acids: CASSYRGQAQPQHF. CDR3 nucleotide sequence: TGTGCCAGCAGCTACAGGGGGCAAGCTCAGCCCCAGCATTTT.

V is TRBV2 and J is TRBJ1-2; maybe TRBD1 (5 bases). Trimming left V 7 bases short and J 4 bases short, with 19 bases between. From germline, CDR1 is SNHLY and CDR2 FYNNEI. CDR3 length: 15 residues. The CDR3 DNA sequence: TGTGCCAGCAAGGACGCAGGGCAAACATTCTATGGCTACACCTTC. This translates into CASKDAGQTFYGYTF. Drawing the rest from reference TRBV2 and TRBJ1-2, the complete variable domain is EPEVTQTPSHQVTQMGQEVILRCVPISNHLYFYWYRQILGQKVEFLVSFYNNEISEKSEIFDDQFSVERPDGSNFTLKIRSTKLEDSAMYFCASKDAGQTFYGYTFGSGTRLTVV.

V usage is TRBV28 and J usage is TRBJ2-7; 7 bases map to TRBD1. There are 16 residues in the CDR3. The trim removed 4 bases at V and 0 bases at J, leaving 9 bases unmatched. Germline-derived CDR1 and CDR2 are MDHEN and SYDVKM. CDR3 nucleotide sequence: TGTGCCAGCAGTTCATGGACAGGACTCGTCTCCTACGAGCAGTACTTC. Amino acids: CASSSWTGLVSYEQYF.

The chain has TRBV6-4 and TRBJ1-5; the match to TRBD1 covers 7 bases. The ends lost 8 bases at V and 5 bases at J; junction bases unmatched: 6. The CDR3 loop spans 13 amino acids. CDR1 and CDR2 (germline): MRHNA, SNTAGT. CDR3 sequence: CASSQGEDQPQHF. CDR3 sequence (DNA): TGTGCCAGCTCTCAGGGGGAAGATCAGCCCCAGCATTTT.

V gene TRBV7-2 combines with J gene TRBJ2-7, with 8 bases that match TRBD2. Germline assignment: CDR1 SGHTA and CDR2 FQGNSA. With 8 bases clipped from V and 3 bases from J, the junction kept 9 bases outside the gene matches. The CDR3 covers 14 residues. CDR3 region: CASGSGGRGYEQYF. The DNA for the CDR3 is TGTGCCAGCGGGAGCGGGGGACGAGGCTACGAGCAGTACTTC.

The V gene is TRBV5-1, the J gene TRBJ1-1, with a weak D call TRBD1 (5 bases). CDR3 length: 13 amino acids. The V and J ends lost 4 bases and 0 bases respectively, with 7 bases between them. The germline V gene has CDR1 SGHRS and CDR2 YFSETQ. This CDR3 is CASSTDMNTEAFF. The DNA of the CDR3 is TGCGCCAGCAGCACGGACATGAACACTGAAGCTTTCTTT.

The genes are TRBV6-5 and TRBJ2-1, with TRBD2 identical over 13 bases. Germline lookup yields CDR1 MNHEY and CDR2 SVGAGI. Trimming removed 6 bases from V and 6 bases from J; junction bases left unmatched: 5. This CDR3 is 15 amino acids long. CDR3 protein: CASSSLAGGVNEQFF. Written as DNA, the CDR3 is TGTGCCAGCAGCTCACTAGCGGGGGGGGTCAATGAGCAGTTCTTC.

This clone has only a few counts. V is TRBV28 and J is TRBJ1-2; no clear D. This CDR3 is 12 amino acids long. CDR1 and CDR2 (germline): MDHEN, SYDVKM. Trimming left V 2 bases short and J 2 bases short, with 3 bases between. The CDR3 region has the DNA TGTGCCAGCAGTTTACAGAACTATGGCTACACCTTC. Translating gives CASSLQNYGYTF.

This sequence joins TRBV6-1 and TRBJ2-3; D gene uncertain. Germline V gene sequence: CDR1 MNHNS, CDR2 SASEGT. Trimming removed 3 bases at V and 7 bases at J, with 2 bases between. CDR3 size: 10 residues. CDR3 sequence reads: CASSDNTQYF. The CDR3 DNA is TGTGCCAGCAGTGATAATACGCAGTATTTT.

This clone was detected only a few times. The V gene is TRBV10-3, the J gene TRBJ1-6; D is perhaps TRBD1 (6 bases). CDR1 is ENHRY, CDR2 SYGVKD, per germline. This CDR3 region has 13 residues. Trimming left V 7 bases short and J 8 bases short, with 12 bases between. The CDR3 DNA is TGTGCCATCACGACAGGAGAGTATTCACCCCTCCACTTT. Translation gives CAITTGEYSPLHF.

The CDR3 here is CAIRRSLLAGAPRETQYF. CDR3 DNA: TGTGCCATCAGACGCTCCTTACTAGCGGGGGCCCCCCGGGAGACCCAGTACTTC. The chain employs TRBV10-3 and TRBJ2-5; 11 bases agree with TRBD2. The ends lost 6 bases at V and 5 bases at J; junction bases unmatched: 17. CDR3 length: 18 residues. Germline V gene data show CDR1 as ENHRY and CDR2 as SYGVKD.

This clone has more than one count but fewer than ten. The DNA for the CDR3 is TGTGCCAGCCTACTAGCGGGCCAAGAGACCCAGTACTTC. It codes for CASLLAGQETQYF. This chain joins TRBV6-1 and TRBJ2-5, with 9 bases lining up with TRBD2. Germline V gives CDR1 MNHNS, CDR2 SASEGT. Trimming at V came to 8 bases and at J to 1 base, leaving 2 bases not matched to a gene. This CDR3 spans 13 amino acids.

This clone is a singleton in its sample. The chain carries TRBV28 and TRBJ1-2; D perhaps matches TRBD1 (5 bases). The V gene lost 3 bases and the J gene lost 7 bases, with 9 bases spanning the gap. Germline CDR1 MDHEN, CDR2 SYDVKM. The CDR3 extends over 12 amino acids. For the CDR3, the DNA is TGTGCCAGCAGTTTCCAGGGCCTTGGCTACACCTTC. This sequence encodes CASSFQGLGYTF.

The chain is built from TRBV4-1 and TRBJ2-1; D gene uncertain. V was trimmed by 10 bases and J by 6 bases, leaving 16 bases between them. Germline loops: CDR1 MGHRA, CDR2 YSYEKL. The CDR3 consists of 13 residues. Written as DNA, the CDR3 is TGCGCCACTACTAATCCCAGTCTCAATGAGCAGTTCTTC. Encoded protein: CATTNPSLNEQFF.

This clone was seen a single time. The rearrangement uses TRBV19 and TRBJ1-4; D not certain. Per the germline V gene, CDR1 is LNHDA and CDR2 is SQIVND (reference sequence). Trimming took off 8 bases at V and 0 bases at J, with 10 bases between the two ends. The CDR3 spans 14 residues. In DNA, the CDR3 is TGTGCCAGTCGGAGGAGGGCAACTAATGAAAAACTGTTTTTT. This encodes CASRRRATNEKLFF.

The chain recombines TRBV11-3 with TRBJ2-2; TRBD1 is a possible D gene (7 bases). Germline loops: CDR1 SGHNT, CDR2 YENEEA. This CDR3 comprises 16 residues. The V end was cut by 5 bases, the J end by 8 bases, with 21 bases between. The CDR3 nucleotides are TGTGCCAGCAGCCCCTATTGGACAGGAGGGGCTGGGGAGCTGTTTTTT. Encoded protein: CASSPYWTGGAGELFF.

This clone has just one count. The chain carries TRBV7-2 and TRBJ2-7, with 10 bases that match TRBD1. V lost 0 bases to trimming and J lost 0 bases; unmatched junction nucleotides: 5. The CDR3 has 17 amino acids. Germline CDR1 SGHTA, CDR2 FQGNSA. This CDR3 reads CASSLALGQGISYEQYF. DNA for the CDR3: TGTGCCAGCAGCTTAGCTCTGGGACAGGGGATCTCCTACGAGCAGTACTTC.